This T cell receptor beta chain was sequenced in a study of T cell repertoires in aging, cancer and after chemotherapy (dated by TCRdb to between 2018 and 2021). For context, the study as a whole: Six donor age groups were covered, ranging from 30 or younger up to 70 or older, and each group contained at least three individuals. In the hematological group, paired pre- and post-chemotherapy samples were obtained from chronic lymphocytic leukemia patients treated with fludarabine- or bendamustine-based regimens. The complete dataset included some 10 million TCR reads. The study profiled peripheral blood TCR beta repertoires from healthy donors and cancer patients to examine immunoaging and T cell reconstitution after chemotherapy. The cohort comprised some 220 cancer patients, roughly 90 with hematological and approximately 120 with solid cancers, plus 95 healthy donors as a reference group.

Rearranged TRB sequences spanning V, D and J segments were amplified by multiplex touch-down PCR using a mixed TRB-A/B primer pool. Illumina adapters and sample indices were attached to the amplicons through two consecutive PCR reactions run with Phusion HS II polymerase. After gel purification with the NucleoSpin Gel and PCR Clean-up kit, the amplicons were checked using Qubit and an Agilent 2100 Bioanalyzer. Sequencing of the libraries was done on an Illumina MiSeq with paired-end, single-indexed 600-cycle runs. On the authors' methods: MiXCR versions 2.12 and 3.0.5 were used to process TRB sequences. Each unique CDR3 nucleotide sequence counted as one clone, and only productive sequences with at least two reads were retained. The repertoire metrics were Shannon diversity, evenness, clonality (defined as one minus evenness), and alpha-parameterized diversity profiles covering alpha 0 to 5. The IGoR algorithm was used to calculate generation probabilities for clones in the paired samples taken before and after chemotherapy. TCRdb reran the public reads through fastp at Q25 and MiXCR, keeping productive beta chains. Rows are combined by CDR3 protein, so each entry shows the most common genes and DNA. TCRdb's processing, not the authors', yielded these V and J calls. The sample table records under 4,500 distinct CDR3 sequences; 35% to 50% of these occur just once. Of the sample, roughly 3.9% is held by the ten largest clones.

From a lookup of the germline V gene, CDR1 and CDR2 are SGHDT and YYEEEE. Including cysteine and phenylalanine, the CDR3 has 17 amino acids. Kept here is only the CDR3 DNA, which spans 51 bases and is read in frame from base 1. With regard to this clonotype: The antigen it recognizes is unknown. One junction end disagrees with the germline gene, perhaps due to a read error.

What the authors observed across the whole study: Compared with age-matched healthy donors, untreated patients with either hematological or solid cancers had significantly lower TCR diversity in the blood along with higher clonality. In both cancer cohorts, the median generation probability rose over the chemotherapy interval, which suggests that the repertoire was reconstituted through rebound thymic output. Lymphoid organ infiltration was present in hematological cancer patients, and this infiltration may itself impair thymic emigration or peripheral T cell expansion. It was noted by the authors that conclusions about immunological memory after chemotherapy cannot be drawn from the repertoire data. Declining TCR diversity with age in healthy donors was mainly explained by loss of richness; in cancer patients, loss of evenness also contributed.

Genomic DNA extracted from peripheral blood, rather than sorted cells or RNA, was used as the source for amplification of TCR beta rearrangements. This clonotype was obtained from a human donor with a blood cancer. The chain couples TRBV5-6 to TRBJ2-2; the D call is tentative, TRBD1 or TRBD2, as each matches 5 bases. The specimen sequenced was blood. The CDR3 corresponds to CASSSLPGRQYTGELFF. The sequenced DNA is TGCGCCAGCAGCAGCCTCCCGGGGCGACAATACACCGGGGAGCTGTTTTTT.